The 32 T cell receptor beta chains reported below all come from one sample, sequenced in a study of T cells in localized non-small cell lung cancer. The repertoire was sequenced with immunoSEQ multiplex PCR; TCRdb's copy has only in-frame clones and lacks some. Here the sample spans 7,000 to 9,000 clones, roughly 92% being singletons. The sample in question was peripheral blood, obtained before any cancer treatment. The receptors were gathered from a woman aged 40-75 years with stage I lung adenocarcinoma.

The rearrangement links TRBV2 to TRBJ2-2; 12 nucleotides align to TRBD2. The CDR3 runs to 16 residues. J lost 5 bases, V lost 2 bases, and 3 bases had no gene match. Germline loops: CDR1 SNHLY, CDR2 FYNNEI. CDR3: CASSERLAGDTGELFF. CDR3 DNA sequence: TGTGCCAGCAGTGAACGACTAGCGGGAGATACCGGGGAGCTGTTTTTT.

Here the CDR3 DNA reads TGCAGCGTTGGGGGGAACTTAGGCTATGGCTACACCTTC. It codes for CSVGGNLGYGYTF. The chain carries TRBV29-1 and TRBJ1-2; D possibly corresponds to TRBD1 (5 bases). The CDR3 loop spans 13 amino acids. Deletions cut 4 bases from V and 4 bases from J, with 13 bases between. The germline V gene encodes CDR1 SQVTM and CDR2 ANQGSEA.

The chain combines TRBV13 with TRBJ1-2, with D maybe TRBD1 (6 bases). The CDR3 extends over 13 amino acids. The V end lost 1 base, the J end lost 7 bases, and 10 bases lay between the germline ends. Germline V CDR1 and CDR2: PRHDT, FYEKMQ (reference sequence). CDR3: CASSLVGAGGYTF. DNA of the CDR3: TGTGCCAGCAGCTTAGTGGGGGCGGGTGGCTACACCTTC. The full variable domain, its missing parts supplied by reference TRBV13 and TRBJ1-2, is AAGVIQSPRHLIKEKRETATLKCYPIPRHDTVYWYQQGPGQDPQFLISFYEKMQSDKGSIPDRFSAQQFSDYHSELNMSSLELGDSALYFCASSLVGAGGYTFGSGTRLTVV.

The chain uses TRBV27 and TRBJ2-3; D remains unclear. The CDR3 contains 12 residues. The ends were cut back, 0 bases at V and 5 bases at J, with 3 bases in the middle. CDR1 MNHEY and CDR2 SMNVEV come from the germline V gene (reference sequence). CDR3 region: CASSLSIDTQYF. CDR3 nucleotide sequence: TGTGCCAGCAGTTTATCGATAGATACGCAGTATTTT.

J is TRBJ2-7 and V is TRBV11-2, with TRBD2 matching 9 bases. The germline gives CDR1 SGHAT, CDR2 FQNNGV. Losses at the gene ends were 7 bases for V and 0 bases for J; bases not matched to a gene: 1. This CDR3 is 13 amino acids long. CDR3 in amino acids: CASTSGISYEQYF. The CDR3 nucleotides read TGTGCCAGCACTAGCGGGATCTCCTACGAGCAGTACTTC.

A note on this clone: Other DNA sequences within the sample encode an identical CDR3. The CDR3 here is CASSRGQETQYF. The CDR3 nucleotides read TGCGCCAGCTCTCGGGGCCAAGAGACCCAGTACTTC. This chain links TRBV5-1 with TRBJ2-5; weak D call: TRBD2 (5 bases). Trimming removed 7 bases from V and 1 base from J, with 8 bases in between. This CDR3 region has 12 residues. CDR1 and CDR2 from the germline V gene are SGHRS and YFSETQ.

This chain joins TRBV15 and TRBJ1-3; D call uncertain. V was cut by 0 bases and J by 0 bases, with 12 bases left in between. CDR3 length: 17 residues. Germline values: CDR1 LNHNV, CDR2 YYDKDF (reference sequence). CDR3 in amino acids: CATSRESSGNSGNTIYF. DNA for the CDR3: TGTGCCACCAGCAGAGAATCATCCGGGAACTCTGGAAACACCATATATTTT.

This chain connects TRBV4-1 to TRBJ2-5, with TRBD2 matching over 8 bases. CDR1 and CDR2 (germline): MGHRA, YSYEKL. V was pared by 5 bases and J by 3 bases, with 14 bases of the junction left unmatched. The CDR3 consists of 17 residues. The CDR3 nucleotides are TGCGCCAGCAGCAGGGGGTGGCAGGGACTAGGGAAAGAGACCCAGTACTTC. Its translation is CASSRGWQGLGKETQYF.

The V and J genes are TRBV19 and TRBJ1-5; D remains ambiguous. The CDR3 sequence is 15 residues long. Germline V gives CDR1 LNHDA, CDR2 SQIVND (reference sequence). The V end was cut by 2 bases, the J end by 3 bases, with 11 bases between. The CDR3 DNA follows: TGTGCCAGTAGTATATCGGGTTCGGCCAATCAGCCCCAGCATTTT. This sequence encodes CASSISGSANQPQHF.

The rearrangement links TRBV10-1 to TRBJ2-2; D is ambiguous. Germline V CDR1 and CDR2: WNHNN, SYGVQD (reference sequence). The germline V and J ends were trimmed by 5 bases and 4 bases, with 5 bases remaining between them. This CDR3 contains 12 residues. CDR3 DNA: TGCGCCAGCAGTTATAGCACCGGGGAGCTGTTTTTT. Its protein product is CASSYSTGELFF.

The J gene is TRBJ1-1, the V gene TRBV2; D remains unclear. The CDR3 is 15 amino acids. Germline-derived CDR1 and CDR2 are SNHLY and FYNNEI. V dropped 6 bases and J dropped 0 bases, with 14 bases sitting between them. CDR3 amino acids: CASSQEEAMNTEAFF. DNA for the CDR3: TGTGCCAGCAGCCAAGAGGAGGCAATGAACACTGAAGCTTTCTTT. The full variable domain, in which reference TRBV2 and TRBJ1-1 provide the parts outside the CDR3, is EPEVTQTPSHQVTQMGQEVILRCVPISNHLYFYWYRQILGQKVEFLVSFYNNEISEKSEIFDDQFSVERPDGSNFTLKIRSTKLEDSAMYFCASSQEEAMNTEAFFGQGTRLTVV.

The genes are TRBV11-2 and TRBJ2-1; 7 bases fit TRBD2. With 1 base clipped from V and 0 bases from J, the junction kept 3 bases outside the gene matches. This CDR3 has 16 residues. The germline V gene encodes CDR1 SGHAT and CDR2 FQNNGV. The CDR3: CASSLGRGSSYNEQFF. DNA of the CDR3: TGTGCCAGCAGCTTAGGTCGCGGGAGCTCCTACAATGAGCAGTTCTTC.

The rearrangement links TRBV19 to TRBJ1-2, with 7 positions matching TRBD1. The V and J ends lost 7 bases and 0 bases, in that order; junction bases with no gene match: 8. The germline V gene has CDR1 LNHDA and CDR2 SQIVND (reference sequence). The CDR3 is 15 residues long. The CDR3, as DNA: TGTGCCAGTAATCCCAGCGGGACAGCTAACTATGGCTACACCTTC. This codes for CASNPSGTANYGYTF.

The V call is TRBV5-1, the J call TRBJ2-1, with D perhaps being TRBD1 or TRBD2 (6 bases each). Germline CDR1 is SGHRS and CDR2 is YFSETQ. This CDR3 has 15 residues. Trimming stripped 2 bases from V and 1 base from J, with 10 bases between. The CDR3 is CASSFGGRSYNEQFF. The DNA for the CDR3 is TGCGCCAGCAGCTTTGGGGGGCGATCCTACAATGAGCAGTTCTTC.

The chain recombines TRBV5-5 with TRBJ2-5; no clear D. The length of the CDR3 is 13 residues. Germline V gene sequence: CDR1 SGHKS, CDR2 YYEKEE (reference sequence). With 3 bases removed from V and 1 base from J, the gap between germline ends came to 7 bases. CDR3 sequence reads: CASSSKPQETQYF. The DNA of the CDR3 is TGTGCCAGCAGCTCGAAACCCCAAGAGACCCAGTACTTC.

The rearrangement uses TRBV7-8 and TRBJ1-6, with D maybe TRBD1 (6 bases). The length of the CDR3 is 15 residues. Germline V gives CDR1 SGHVS, CDR2 FQNEAQ. Trimming left V 7 bases short and J 7 bases short, with 17 bases between. The DNA of the CDR3 is TGTGCCAGCACCCTGGGGGGGGCGTGGAATTCACCCCTCCACTTT. This encodes CASTLGGAWNSPLHF.

The rearrangement links TRBV5-6 to TRBJ1-2; possible D gene TRBD1, 5 bases. V lost 4 bases and J lost 3, with 16 bases in between. Germline V lookup: CDR1 SGHDT, CDR2 YYEEEE. This CDR3 region has 15 residues. Written as DNA, the CDR3 is TGTGCCAGCAGCCGAGGGGAGGGGACCTACTATGGCTACACCTTC. As protein: CASSRGEGTYYGYTF.

The J gene is TRBJ2-1, the V gene TRBV5-4; D unclear. The V gene's germline CDR1 is SGHNT and CDR2 YYREEE (reference sequence). The CDR3 is 16 amino acids. The V and J ends lost 3 bases and 0 bases respectively, with 13 bases between them. CDR3 nucleotides: TGTGCCAGCAGCTGGGCCGCGATTAGCTCCTACAATGAGCAGTTCTTC. Encoded protein: CASSWAAISSYNEQFF.

The rearrangement links TRBV5-1 to TRBJ2-3; 11 bases fit TRBD2. CDR1 is SGHRS, CDR2 YFSETQ, per germline. There are 15 residues in the CDR3. V dropped 3 bases and J dropped 4; count of bases not matched to a gene: 4. The CDR3 region has the DNA TGCGCCAGCAGCTCACTAGCGGGAGAAGCAGATACGCAGTATTTT. Its translation: CASSSLAGEADTQYF.

This clone was counted once. The J gene is TRBJ2-1, the V gene TRBV18; D is possibly TRBD1 (5 bases). The V gene lost 0 bases and the J gene lost 9 bases, with 12 bases spanning the gap. The CDR3 covers 14 residues. CDR1 is KGHSH and CDR2 is LQKENI in the germline V gene. CDR3 sequence reads: CASSPPSHRGEQFF. The DNA of the CDR3 is TGTGCCAGCTCACCACCGTCCCATAGGGGTGAGCAGTTCTTC.

J is TRBJ2-2 and V is TRBV5-1; a weak D match, TRBD1 (6 bases). The CDR3 loop spans 15 amino acids. Germline V CDR1 and CDR2: SGHRS, YFSETQ. The germline V and J ends were trimmed by 0 bases and 7 bases, with 13 bases remaining between them. The CDR3 nucleotides read TGCGCCAGCAGCTTGGGAGCAGGGGCTGTCGGGGAGCTGTTTTTT. Translation gives CASSLGAGAVGELFF.

The chain employs TRBV6-5 and TRBJ1-2; no reliable D call. The CDR3 loop spans 13 amino acids. CDR1 and CDR2 from the germline V gene are MNHEY and SVGAGI. Between the trimmed V and J ends, which lost 2 bases and 4 bases, there was a span of 8 bases. The DNA for the CDR3 is TGTGCCAGCAGTTACCTTCGGGGCTATGGCTACACCTTC. Protein: CASSYLRGYGYTF.

V usage is TRBV10-2 and J usage is TRBJ2-3, with D perhaps TRBD1 or TRBD2 (6 bases each). There are 15 residues in the CDR3. The V gene's germline CDR1 is WSHSY and CDR2 SAAADI. V was cut by 4 bases and J by 8 bases, with 19 bases left in between. The CDR3: CASSGAKGGLGTQYF. For the CDR3, the DNA is TGCGCCAGCAGTGGGGCCAAGGGGGGCCTCGGTACGCAGTATTTT.

The V call is TRBV7-9, the J call TRBJ2-1, with TRBD2 matching over 7 bases. V dropped 8 bases and J dropped 6; count of bases not matched to a gene: 4. There are 12 residues in the CDR3. Germline assignment: CDR1 SEHNR and CDR2 FQNEAQ (reference sequence). CDR3 nucleotide sequence: TGTGCCAGCGGGAGGGCCTTCAATGAGCAGTTCTTC. Protein product: CASGRAFNEQFF.

The chain joins TRBV6-5 to TRBJ2-2; D is uncertain. The germline V gene has CDR1 MNHEY and CDR2 SVGAGI. This CDR3 region has 14 residues. The V gene lost 7 bases and the J gene lost 0 bases, with 9 bases spanning the gap. This CDR3 is CASKRTANTGELFF. CDR3 coding DNA: TGTGCCAGCAAGAGGACGGCGAACACCGGGGAGCTGTTTTTT.

V usage is TRBV5-1 and J usage is TRBJ1-4, with TRBD1 as a possible D gene (5 bases). This CDR3 is 17 amino acids long. The V and J ends lost 4 bases and 3 bases respectively, with 19 bases between them. Germline lookup yields CDR1 SGHRS and CDR2 YFSETQ. CDR3 residues: CASSEGGYRGANEKLFF. The CDR3 DNA sequence: TGCGCCAGCAGCGAAGGAGGGTACAGAGGGGCTAATGAAAAACTGTTTTTT.

The chain combines TRBV7-9 with TRBJ1-2, with a tentative D call TRBD1 (6 bases). Trimming shortened V by 1 base and J by 8 bases, and 11 bases separated the two germline ends. Germline V CDR1 and CDR2: SEHNR, FQNEAQ (reference sequence). The CDR3 extends over 13 amino acids. Here the CDR3 DNA reads TGTGCCAGCAGCTTAGACAGGGATCGCGGCTACACCTTC. Translated, it gives CASSLDRDRGYTF. Variable domain in full (rest from reference TRBV7-9 and TRBJ1-2): DTGVSQNPRHKITKRGQNVTFRCDPISEHNRLYWYRQTLGQGPEFLTYFQNEAQLEKSRLLSDRFSAERPKGSFSTLEIQRTEQGDSAMYLCASSLDRDRGYTFGSGTRLTVV.

J is TRBJ1-2 and V is TRBV18; 7 nucleotides match TRBD1. This CDR3 contains 14 residues. V trimming: 3 bases; J trimming: 6 bases; junction bases outside the gene matches: 7. Germline lookup yields CDR1 KGHSH and CDR2 LQKENI. CDR3 coding DNA: TGTGCCAGCTCACCGCAGGGGGGGATTGATGGCTACACCTTC. Translation: CASSPQGGIDGYTF.

The V gene is TRBV7-8, the J gene TRBJ2-7; TRBD1 matches at 7 bases. The CDR3 has 13 residues. Germline CDR1 is SGHVS and CDR2 is FQNEAQ. J was trimmed by 4 bases and V by 5 bases; bases with no gene match: 5. The CDR3, as DNA: TGTGCCAGCAGCGCCGGGACAGATTACGAGCAGTACTTC. It is translated as CASSAGTDYEQYF.

This chain links TRBV18 with TRBJ1-2, with 12 nucleotides matching TRBD1. Germline CDR1 reads KGHSH; CDR2 reads LQKENI. The CDR3 is made up of 14 amino acids. After removal of 6 bases from V and 2 bases from J, the junction contained 1 base not matched to a gene. The CDR3 DNA reads as TGTGCCAGCTCGGGACAGGGGGCCAACTATGGCTACACCTTC. This translates into CASSGQGANYGYTF.

DNA for the CDR3: TGTGCCAGCAGCGAGTACAGGGGCGGCTACACCTTC. It specifies CASSEYRGGYTF. The gene calls are TRBV9 and TRBJ1-2; TRBD1 matches 7 bases. The V gene's germline CDR1 is SGDLS and CDR2 YYNGEE. V lost 3 bases to trimming and J lost 8 bases; unmatched junction nucleotides: 4. The CDR3 has 12 amino acids.

J is TRBJ2-2 and V is TRBV6-1; D is unresolved. Trimming pared 8 bases from V and 2 bases from J, leaving 12 bases between. Germline lookup yields CDR1 MNHNS and CDR2 SASEGT. This CDR3 has 14 residues. The DNA of the CDR3 is TGTGCCAGCGCCGCAACAGTTAACACCGGGGAGCTGTTTTTT. It codes for CASAATVNTGELFF.